This record covers a single T cell receptor beta chain. Its antigen is not identified. These data come from a study of cytomegalovirus exposure and HLA in healthy donors. Study as a whole: In a later analysis, the roughly 120 validation repertoires were reported to have used the same platform as the roughly 600 first-cohort repertoires.

Sequencing used immunoSEQ multiplex PCR; TCRdb keeps in-frame clones, though not all of them. This table holds about 240,000 clones, roughly 86% found once. The study's findings and limits: Published work reported that the classifier diagnosed cytomegalovirus status with high specificity and sensitivity. It was found in a later analysis that first-cohort TCR clusters tended to co-occur in the 90 to 150 validation repertoires.

Donors came from a validation cohort of approximately 110 subjects, distinct from the first 666-subject cohort. The V segment lost 4 bases and the J segment 9 bases; nucleotides outside the gene matches: 11. CDR3 length equals 15 residues. Per germline, CDR1 MNHEY and CDR2 SMNVEV (reference sequence). This TCR was recovered from a woman younger than 45 in good health and CMV-seropositive. V usage is TRBV27 and J usage is TRBJ2-1, with 8 bases that match TRBD1. Sequencing was carried out using PBMCs. The CDR3 region is CASSYHWTGIPEQFF. The DNA of the CDR3 is TGTGCCAGCAGTTACCACTGGACAGGGATCCCTGAGCAGTTCTTC.